This T cell receptor beta chain was identified during a study of control samples from healthy donors and cancer patients. Between the trimmed V and J ends, which lost 4 bases and 6 bases, there was a span of 15 bases. Per the germline V gene, CDR1 is SNHLY and CDR2 is FYNNEI. There are 15 residues in the CDR3. Using immunoSEQ multiplex PCR, the repertoire was profiled, and TCRdb retains in-frame clones only, with some absent. The sample consists of under 85,000 clones, approximately 89% of them appearing once. This receptor was obtained from a man between 60 and 75 years old with colorectal cancer. The chain employs TRBV2 and TRBJ2-2, with D maybe TRBD2 (5 bases). The specimen sequenced was PBMCs. DNA for the CDR3: TGTGCCAGCAGTGTGACGCCCCTCGGGGCCGGGGAGCTGTTTTTT. It specifies CASSVTPLGAGELFF.